The next 10 T cell receptor beta chains were all read from a single sample in a study of T cells in Graves' hyperthyroidism and ophthalmopathy. Regions amplified from RNA transcripts were the TCR beta CDR3 regions. The primer set for the first-round RT-PCR of the TCR CDR3 was HTBI. Each CDR3 protein is one row after TCRdb ran MiXCR on the multiplex PCR reads. The table lists 550,000 to 700,000 distinct CDR3 sequences, about 45% of them singletons. What was sequenced was peripheral blood or thyroid tissue (not recorded which). Source of these receptors: an adult woman with Graves' disease, either hyperthyroidism or ophthalmopathy (not recorded which).

This clonotype was counted ten times or more. CDR3 coding DNA: TGTGCCATCAGTGAACAGGGTGGCTACGAGCAGTACTTC. As protein: CAISEQGGYEQYF. The chain links TRBV10-3 to TRBJ2-7; possible D gene TRBD1, 6 bases. The CDR3 is 13 residues long. Trimming took 3 bases from V and 3 from J, leaving 9 bases between them. Per the germline V gene, CDR1 is ENHRY and CDR2 is SYGVKD.

This clonotype was observed many times. This chain joins TRBV9 and TRBJ2-5; 11 bases are shared with TRBD2. With 0 bases clipped from V and 1 base from J, the junction kept 8 bases outside the gene matches. There are 18 residues in the CDR3. Germline loops: CDR1 SGDLS, CDR2 YYNGEE. CDR3 DNA: TGTGCCAGCAGCGTAGCCCCCCCACTAGCGGGAGTCCAAGAGACCCAGTACTTC. Its translation: CASSVAPPLAGVQETQYF.

The chain is built from TRBV12-3 or TRBV12-4 and TRBJ2-7; 7 nucleotides line up with TRBD2. This CDR3 contains 15 residues. Trimming cost V 5 bases and J 2 bases; bases outside gene matches: 9. CDR3 loop: CASSTGRGSPYEQYF. CDR3 nucleotide sequence: TGTGCCAGCAGTACGGGGCGGGGGAGTCCCTACGAGCAGTACTTC.

This clonotype was seen repeatedly, ten times or more. The rearrangement uses TRBV7-3 and TRBJ2-2; D call uncertain. Trimming pared 0 bases from V and 4 bases from J, leaving 6 bases between. The CDR3 is made up of 14 amino acids. The germline CDR1 and CDR2 sequences are SGHTA and FQGTGA. The CDR3, as DNA: TGTGCCAGCAGCTTAACGGGGTCCACCGGGGAGCTGTTTTTT. It is translated as CASSLTGSTGELFF.

This clonotype was seen more than once but under ten times. CDR3 DNA: TGTGCCAGCAGTAAATCAGAGGGAGCTTTCTTT. It yields the protein CASSKSEGAFF. The chain couples TRBV6-6 to TRBJ1-1; D remains ambiguous. Germline V gene sequence: CDR1 MNHNY, CDR2 SVGAGI (reference sequence). The germline V and J ends were trimmed by 5 bases and 10 bases, with 11 bases remaining between them. The CDR3 has 11 amino acids.

This clonotype appeared a few times. The gene calls are TRBV15 and TRBJ1-6; weak D call: TRBD1 (5 bases). The CDR3 length is 13 residues. V lost 5 bases and J lost 11, with 13 bases in between. Germline-derived CDR1 and CDR2 are LNHNV and YYDKDF (reference sequence). For the CDR3, the DNA is TGTGCCACCAGCGGCAGGGAGCGGGCACCCCTCCACTTT. Its protein product is CATSGRERAPLHF. Looking up the rest from reference TRBV15 and TRBJ1-6 gives the full variable domain: DAMVIQNPRYQVTQFGKPVTLSCSQTLNHNVMYWYQQKSSQAPKLLFHYYDKDFNNEADTPDNFQSRRPNTSFCFLDIRSPGLGDTAMYLCATSGRERAPLHFGNGTRLTVT.

This clonotype was seen at least ten times. The chain recombines TRBV2 with TRBJ2-7; 9 nucleotides match TRBD2. This CDR3 is built from 16 residues. J lost 1 base, V lost 5 bases, and 9 bases had no gene match. Germline CDR1 SNHLY, CDR2 FYNNEI. This chain's CDR3 is CASSPTVSGRSYEQYF. DNA for the CDR3: TGTGCCAGCAGTCCTACGGTTAGCGGGAGATCCTACGAGCAGTACTTC.

The J gene is TRBJ1-4, the V gene TRBV7-2, with TRBD1 as a possible D gene (5 bases). This CDR3 is 15 amino acids long. V dropped 0 bases and J dropped 3 bases, with 8 bases sitting between them. Germline V lookup: CDR1 SGHTA, CDR2 FQGNSA. The CDR3 sequence: CASSLAKGANEKLFF. The CDR3 DNA reads as TGTGCCAGCAGCTTAGCGAAAGGGGCTAATGAAAAACTGTTTTTT.

The rearrangement uses TRBV7-9 and TRBJ2-5, with 8 nucleotides matching TRBD1. Germline CDR1 is SEHNR and CDR2 is FQNEAQ (reference sequence). The CDR3 contains 14 residues. Trimming at V came to 7 bases and at J to 1 base, leaving 5 bases not matched to a gene. The CDR3 protein is CASTRTGTQETQYF. The CDR3 coding sequence is TGTGCCAGCACCCGGACAGGGACCCAAGAGACCCAGTACTTC.

This clonotype was counted only a few times. The V and J genes are TRBV20-1 and TRBJ2-5; 10 bases line up with TRBD2. The CDR3 consists of 15 residues. Germline CDR1 reads DFQATT; CDR2 reads SNEGSKA (reference sequence). V dropped 5 bases and J dropped 0; count of bases not matched to a gene: 6. The CDR3 protein is CSAAGLAENQETQYF. Written as DNA, the CDR3 is TGCAGTGCTGCCGGACTAGCGGAGAACCAAGAGACCCAGTACTTC.